This T cell receptor (beta chain) derives from a study of breast tumors, draining lymph nodes, adjacent tissues. General study results and limits: Luminal-like breast cancer showed significantly greater tumor-nontumor repertoire similarity than basal-like breast cancer did. Tumors had less TCR diversity than lymph nodes, more than nontumor tissue. Findings are consistent with lymph node origin and intratumoral expansion of most tumor T cells.

The lymph nodes were axillary draining lymph nodes from breast cancer patients. In TCRdb, the multiplex PCR reads were re-called with MiXCR into one record per CDR3 protein. The sample has about 130,000 distinct CDR3 sequences; 15% to 20% are singletons. This clonotype came up many times. The antigen is undetermined. The V gene lost 5 bases and the J gene lost 3 bases, with 14 bases spanning the gap. The CDR3 is 14 amino acids. CDR1 MDHEN and CDR2 SYDVKM come from the germline V gene. What was sequenced was axillary lymph node tissue. This receptor was obtained from a female donor with breast cancer. Some clones in this sample may be carry-over from other donors' samples. The chain recombines TRBV28 with TRBJ2-7, with a tentative D call TRBD1 (5 bases). DNA of the CDR3: TGTGCCAGCAGTACTCGGACACCAGGCTACGAGCAGTACTTC. Its translation: CASSTRTPGYEQYF.